The 19 T cell receptor beta chains presented below share a single source sample, sequenced in a study of T cell responses to AZD1222 COVID-19 vaccine. The repertoire was sequenced with immunoSEQ multiplex PCR; TCRdb's copy has only in-frame clones and lacks some. The sample lists 98,000 or so clones; roughly 86% were seen once. Sequenced material: peripheral blood, taken 28 days after the second dose of the MenACWY control vaccine. These receptors all stem from an adult who received the MenACWY meningococcal vaccine as a control.

This chain links TRBV2 with TRBJ2-5, with 10 positions matching TRBD1. V lost 5 bases, J lost 4 bases, and 4 bases stayed unmatched. Germline CDR1 is SNHLY and CDR2 is FYNNEI. This CDR3 is 14 amino acids long. This CDR3 reads CASSYRQGAETQYF. The CDR3 nucleotides are TGTGCCAGCAGTTACAGACAGGGGGCAGAGACCCAGTACTTC.

This chain links TRBV9 with TRBJ2-1, with D possibly TRBD2 on 7 matching bases. In germline, CDR1 is SGDLS, CDR2 YYNGEE. The CDR3 consists of 17 residues. Trimming took off 0 bases at V and 0 bases at J, with 13 bases between the two ends. The CDR3 nucleotides are TGTGCCAGCAGCGTAGTTGGCGGGGGCCCCTCCTACAATGAGCAGTTCTTC. This codes for CASSVVGGGPSYNEQFF.

J is TRBJ1-5 and V is TRBV7-9; no clear D. The V end lost 5 bases, the J end lost 1 base, and 15 bases lay between the germline ends. The CDR3 sequence is 16 residues long. Per the germline V gene, CDR1 is SEHNR and CDR2 is FQNEAQ (reference sequence). CDR3 in DNA: TGTGCCAGCAGCCCAGATTTGGGTGGGAGCAATCAGCCCCAGCATTTT. It specifies CASSPDLGGSNQPQHF.

J is TRBJ2-3 and V is TRBV7-2; D perhaps matches TRBD1 (6 bases). In germline, CDR1 is SGHTA, CDR2 FQGNSA. Trimming removed 4 bases at V and 0 bases at J, with 11 bases between. The CDR3 covers 15 residues. In DNA, the CDR3 is TGTGCCAGCAGCTACAGGGACCCTAGCACAGATACGCAGTATTTT. Protein: CASSYRDPSTDTQYF.

The V and J genes are TRBV6-2 or TRBV6-3 and TRBJ2-7, with a tentative D call TRBD1 (6 bases). Germline V CDR1 and CDR2: MNHEY, SVGEGT. The CDR3 totals 15 residues. The V end was cut by 2 bases, the J end by 1 base, with 12 bases between. For the CDR3, the DNA is TGTGCCAGCAGTTACCCCAGGGGTCTTTCCTACGAGCAGTACTTC. This encodes CASSYPRGLSYEQYF.

The gene calls are TRBV28 and TRBJ1-5; 9 nucleotides line up with TRBD1. Trimming removed 3 bases from V and 2 bases from J; junction bases left unmatched: 5. The CDR3 is 16 amino acids. In germline, CDR1 is MDHEN, CDR2 SYDVKM. The CDR3 bases are TGTGCCAGCAGTTTGACAGGGGGGAGCGGCAATCAGCCCCAGCATTTT. Protein: CASSLTGGSGNQPQHF.

This chain joins TRBV2 and TRBJ2-2; tentative D call: TRBD1 (5 bases). The ends were cut back, 4 bases at V and 7 bases at J, with 19 bases in the middle. The CDR3 has 16 amino acids. Germline-derived CDR1 and CDR2 are SNHLY and FYNNEI. CDR3 sequence: CASSAQVAFRGGELFF. Written as DNA, the CDR3 is TGTGCCAGCAGTGCACAGGTTGCATTCCGTGGCGGGGAGCTGTTTTTT.

This clone has just a few counts. The rearrangement joins TRBV25-1 to TRBJ1-2; unclear D gene. The V end lost 3 bases, the J end lost 5 bases, and 22 bases lay between the germline ends. Germline-derived CDR1 and CDR2 are MGHDK and SYGVNS. This CDR3 is 17 amino acids long. CDR3 sequence: CASSDLRQESALYGYTF. The CDR3, as DNA: TGTGCCAGCAGTGACCTAAGGCAGGAATCAGCCCTGTATGGCTACACCTTC.

V usage is TRBV7-8 and J usage is TRBJ2-3; D call uncertain. CDR1 is SGHVS and CDR2 is FQNEAQ in the germline V gene. The CDR3 is made up of 17 amino acids. The V end was cut by 5 bases, the J end by 0 bases, with 18 bases between. CDR3 sequence (DNA): TGTGCCAGCAGCCCATCTCGACGCTTTTCTAGCACAGATACGCAGTATTTT. Translated, it gives CASSPSRRFSSTDTQYF.

This clone has only a few counts. V usage is TRBV9 and J usage is TRBJ2-2, with 10 bases that match TRBD1. The germline CDR1 and CDR2 sequences are SGDLS and YYNGEE. The CDR3 contains 14 residues. V shed 3 bases and J 8 bases; nucleotides not matched to a gene: 4. CDR3 loop: CASSGGQGGGELFF. Written as DNA, the CDR3 is TGTGCCAGCAGCGGAGGACAGGGGGGAGGGGAGCTGTTTTTT.

This clone appeared a few times. This chain connects TRBV29-1 to TRBJ2-7; D is unclear. V lost 5 bases and J lost 1, with 9 bases in between. CDR3 length: 12 residues. The germline CDR1 and CDR2 sequences are SQVTM and ANQGSEA. The CDR3 here is CSVSQNSYEQYF. The CDR3 nucleotides read TGCAGCGTTAGTCAGAATTCCTACGAGCAGTACTTC.

V usage is TRBV2 and J usage is TRBJ2-5; D unresolved. Trimming took off 4 bases at V and 5 bases at J, with 11 bases between the two ends. The germline CDR1 and CDR2 sequences are SNHLY and FYNNEI. The CDR3 spans 13 residues. CDR3 sequence reads: CASSVLGTETQYF. As DNA, the CDR3 is TGTGCCAGCAGTGTCCTAGGTACGGAGACCCAGTACTTC. Full variable domain (rest looked up from reference TRBV2 and TRBJ2-5): EPEVTQTPSHQVTQMGQEVILRCVPISNHLYFYWYRQILGQKVEFLVSFYNNEISEKSEIFDDQFSVERPDGSNFTLKIRSTKLEDSAMYFCASSVLGTETQYFGPGTRLLVL.

Only a few counts were recorded for this clone. This chain connects TRBV15 to TRBJ2-3; D not certain. The CDR3 runs 13 residues. The germline V gene has CDR1 LNHNV and CDR2 YYDKDF (reference sequence). Deletions cut 5 bases from V and 4 bases from J, with 10 bases between. This CDR3 reads CATSPYAADTQYF. The DNA of the CDR3 is TGTGCCACCAGCCCCTATGCCGCAGATACGCAGTATTTT. Filled out from reference TRBV15 and TRBJ2-3, the complete variable domain reads DAMVIQNPRYQVTQFGKPVTLSCSQTLNHNVMYWYQQKSSQAPKLLFHYYDKDFNNEADTPDNFQSRRPNTSFCFLDIRSPGLGDTAMYLCATSPYAADTQYFGPGTRLTVL.

The chain recombines TRBV10-3 with TRBJ1-5; 9 bases map to TRBD1. The CDR3 consists of 14 residues. Germline V lookup: CDR1 ENHRY, CDR2 SYGVKD. The J segment lost 5 bases and the V segment lost 5 bases, leaving 4 bases of the junction unmatched. For the CDR3, the DNA is TGTGCCATCAGTCGACAGGGGGGGGATCAGCCCCAGCATTTT. It yields the protein CAISRQGGDQPQHF.

V is TRBV10-1 and J is TRBJ1-1; the D gene is possibly TRBD1 (5 bases). V dropped 6 bases and J dropped 0 bases, with 8 bases sitting between them. The CDR3 runs to 13 residues. CDR1 and CDR2 (germline): WNHNN, SYGVQD (reference sequence). This chain's CDR3 is CASRQGMNTEAFF. CDR3 in DNA: TGCGCCAGCAGGCAGGGCATGAACACTGAAGCTTTCTTT.

The gene calls are TRBV2 and TRBJ1-2, with D perhaps matching TRBD1 (6 bases). From germline, CDR1 is SNHLY and CDR2 FYNNEI. This CDR3 comprises 13 residues. V lost 4 bases, J lost 4 bases, and 10 bases lay in between. The CDR3 DNA is TGTGCCAGCAGTGCAGACAGGCGCTATGGCTACACCTTC. Translation: CASSADRRYGYTF.

The rearrangement links TRBV7-2 to TRBJ2-5, with 8 positions matching TRBD2. Looked up from germline, CDR1 is SGHTA and CDR2 is FQGNSA. The V segment lost 1 base and the J segment 1 base; nucleotides outside the gene matches: 2. The length of the CDR3 is 15 residues. CDR3 nucleotide sequence: TGTGCCAGCAGCTTAGTTGCGGGGGGCCAAGAGACCCAGTACTTC. Encoded protein: CASSLVAGGQETQYF. The full variable domain, with the rest looked up from reference TRBV7-2 and TRBJ2-5, is GAGVSQSPSNKVTEKGKDVELRCDPISGHTALYWYRQSLGQGLEFLIYFQGNSAPDKSGLPSDRFSAERTGGSVSTLTIQRTQQEDSAVYLCASSLVAGGQETQYFGPGTRLLVL.

The chain recombines TRBV4-2 with TRBJ2-2, with 8 nucleotides matching TRBD1. The CDR3 length is 15 residues. After removal of 0 bases from V and 4 bases from J, the junction contained 1 base not matched to a gene. Per the germline V gene, CDR1 is LGHNA and CDR2 is YNFKEQ. The CDR3 DNA follows: TGTGCCAGCAGCCAAGACAGGGGGCGCACCGGGGAGCTGTTTTTT. This sequence encodes CASSQDRGRTGELFF.

The chain uses TRBV25-1 and TRBJ1-4; 7 positions agree with TRBD1. Germline loops: CDR1 MGHDK, CDR2 SYGVNS. This CDR3 is built from 14 residues. Germline trimming cut 5 bases from V and 8 bases from J; bases unmatched to any gene: 8. The CDR3 loop reads CASSSGQVNEKLFF. CDR3 coding DNA: TGTGCCAGCAGTTCAGGACAGGTGAACGAAAAACTGTTTTTT.